This T cell receptor (beta chain) was sequenced in a study of T-cell reconstitution after alpha-beta-depleted transplantation in children. Unique molecular identifiers tagged the TCRbeta library. TCRdb independently ran MiXCR on the PCR reads; one entry per CDR3 protein. The sample lists some 260,000 distinct CDR3 sequences, about 24% occurring once. Regarding this clonotype: As yet, its antigen is unknown.

Study conclusions and caveats: By one year post-transplant, T-cell counts and diversity largely arose from T cells that were newly produced. Expanded graft clones, several hundred of them, were reportedly the source of alpha-beta T cells about two months after transplant. High day-60 TCRbeta diversity in some patients came from surviving recipient T cells and thymic progenitors.

CDR1 is ENHRY, CDR2 SYGVKD, per germline. V dropped 5 bases and J dropped 7 bases, with 9 bases sitting between them. The CDR3 runs 11 residues. The sequence came from a female patient aged 2-9 years who had a stem cell transplant for congenital amegakaryocytic thrombocytopenia, so the T cells may come from the graft donor. This material consisted of PBMCs, mostly from graft donor cells, taken 360 days after TCRalphabeta/CD19-depleted stem cell transplant. The rearrangement links TRBV10-3 to TRBJ2-7; D remains unclear. CDR3 DNA sequence: TGTGCCATCAGTCTTTCGGGTGAGCAGTACTTC. Translating gives CAISLSGEQYF.